These 21 T cell receptor beta chains were sequenced from one sample in a study of cytomegalovirus exposure and HLA in healthy donors. Sequencing used immunoSEQ multiplex PCR; TCRdb keeps in-frame clones, though not all of them. The sample has about 200,000 clones; roughly 85% are singletons. The sequencing sample was made of PBMCs. These receptors were obtained from a woman under 30 in good health and CMV-seronegative.

The CDR3 protein is CASSFERADTQYF. The CDR3 nucleotides are TGTGCCAGCAGCTTCGAAAGGGCGGACACGCAGTATTTT. This chain uses TRBV11-2 with TRBJ2-3; no firm D call. The V end was cut by 3 bases, the J end by 9 bases, with 13 bases between. Per germline, CDR1 SGHAT and CDR2 FQNNGV. This CDR3 region has 13 residues. Combining the CDR3 with reference TRBV11-2 and TRBJ2-3 gives the whole variable domain EAGVAQSPRYKIIEKRQSVAFWCNPISGHATLYWYQQILGQGPKLLIQFQNNGVVDDSQLPKDRFSAERLKGVDSTLKIQPAKLEDSAVYLCASSFERADTQYFGPGTRLTVL.

This clone was observed once. The rearrangement uses TRBV19 and TRBJ1-2, with TRBD1 identical over 8 bases. The CDR3 length is 16 residues. Trimming took 4 bases from V and 5 from J; bases not matched to a gene: 12. CDR1 is LNHDA and CDR2 is SQIVND in the germline V gene (reference sequence). The CDR3 here is CASSTDRGFGKYGYTF. The CDR3 DNA reads as TGTGCCAGTAGTACTGACAGGGGTTTCGGAAAATATGGCTACACCTTC.

This chain uses TRBV10-3 with TRBJ2-3; D gene uncertain. Trimming left V 3 bases short and J 2 bases short, with 9 bases between. Germline CDR1 reads ENHRY; CDR2 reads SYGVKD. CDR3 length equals 14 residues. The CDR3 coding sequence is TGTGCCATCAGTGAATGGCAGTACACAGATACGCAGTATTTT. Amino acid sequence: CAISEWQYTDTQYF.

Details on this clone: A much larger clone differs from this one at a single base, so this may be a read error. The chain combines TRBV27 with TRBJ1-1, with D possibly TRBD1 on 5 matching bases. The CDR3 contains 13 residues. Germline assignment: CDR1 MNHEY and CDR2 SMNVEV (reference sequence). V gave up 2 bases and J gave up 1 base, with 5 bases separating them. For the CDR3, the DNA is TGTGCCAGCAGTTTAGGGACGAACACTGAAGCTTTCTTT. Protein sequence: CASSLGTNTEAFF.

This chain connects TRBV2 to TRBJ2-7; D gene unclear. V lost 6 bases and J lost 2, with 8 bases in between. Germline CDR1 is SNHLY and CDR2 is FYNNEI. The CDR3 consists of 12 residues. Here the CDR3 DNA reads TGTGCCAGCAGCGGCGACGCCTACGAGCAGTACTTC. As protein: CASSGDAYEQYF.

The chain employs TRBV7-9 and TRBJ1-1; D is ambiguous. CDR1 SEHNR and CDR2 FQNEAQ come from the germline V gene (reference sequence). This CDR3 has 14 amino acids. V was pared by 5 bases and J by 5 bases, with 15 bases between. CDR3 coding DNA: TGTGCCAGCAGCCCAGTTCTGGGAATGACTGAAGCTTTCTTT. Translated, it gives CASSPVLGMTEAFF.

V and J are TRBV6-4 and TRBJ2-2; no clear D. The CDR3 consists of 12 residues. Trimming removed 3 bases from V and 5 bases from J, with 4 bases in between. Germline CDR1 MRHNA, CDR2 SNTAGT. The CDR3 is CASSEGTGELFF. CDR3 bases: TGTGCCAGCAGTGAAGGGACCGGGGAGCTGTTTTTT.

The chain is built from TRBV19 and TRBJ2-5; the D gene is possibly TRBD2 (6 bases). V was cut by 6 bases and J by 7 bases, with 21 bases left in between. This CDR3 has 15 amino acids. The germline CDR1 and CDR2 sequences are LNHDA and SQIVND (reference sequence). CDR3 sequence (DNA): TGTGCCAGTAGCCCTCGTGGGGGTCCGGAGGGGACCCAGTACTTC. Translated, it gives CASSPRGGPEGTQYF.

The DNA for the CDR3 is TGTGCCAGTAGTGGGGGCGATGAGCAGTTCTTC. As protein: CASSGGDEQFF. The rearrangement joins TRBV19 to TRBJ2-1, with D perhaps TRBD1 (6 bases). The V gene's germline CDR1 is LNHDA and CDR2 SQIVND (reference sequence). The V gene lost 5 bases and the J gene lost 8 bases, with 7 bases spanning the gap. This CDR3 has 11 residues.

The V gene is TRBV2, the J gene TRBJ2-3; 10 bases map to TRBD1. This CDR3 is 13 amino acids long. Germline V gene lookup returns CDR1 SNHLY and CDR2 FYNNEI. Trimming removed 7 bases from V and 6 bases from J; junction bases left unmatched: 4. CDR3 DNA sequence: TGTGCCAGCAAGGGGACAGGGGTCGATACGCAGTATTTT. Translated: CASKGTGVDTQYF.

The J gene is TRBJ1-2, the V gene TRBV5-1; 7 bases line up with TRBD1. CDR1 SGHRS and CDR2 YFSETQ come from the germline V gene. The CDR3 has 15 amino acids. Trimming removed 0 bases from V and 8 bases from J; junction bases left unmatched: 10. The CDR3 is CASSLGGKGARGYTF. In nucleotides, the CDR3 is TGCGCCAGCAGCTTGGGCGGGAAGGGGGCGAGAGGCTACACCTTC.

The genes are TRBV2 and TRBJ1-1; 12 bases map to TRBD1. Germline lookup yields CDR1 SNHLY and CDR2 FYNNEI. The V gene end was trimmed by 6 bases and the J gene end by 3 bases; junction bases not matched to a gene: 5. CDR3 length equals 15 residues. For the CDR3, the DNA is TGTGCCAGCAGGGGACAGGGGGCTACCTACACTGAAGCTTTCTTT. It codes for CASRGQGATYTEAFF.

At least ten counts were recorded for this clone. The genes are TRBV7-8 and TRBJ1-2; the match to TRBD1 covers 9 bases. The V gene's germline CDR1 is SGHVS and CDR2 FQNEAQ. The length of the CDR3 is 15 residues. V shed 4 bases, J shed 2 bases, and the junction held 5 bases outside the gene matches. Written as DNA, the CDR3 is TGTGCCAGCAGCTCCCGGACAGGGGTGAACTATGGCTACACCTTC. This sequence encodes CASSSRTGVNYGYTF.

The V gene is TRBV5-1, the J gene TRBJ1-2; 10 positions agree with TRBD1. CDR1 and CDR2 from the germline V gene are SGHRS and YFSETQ. The length of the CDR3 is 14 residues. The J segment lost 6 bases and the V segment lost 2 bases, leaving 4 bases of the junction unmatched. CDR3 bases: TGCGCCAGCAGCTTCGCAGGGACAGGGGATGGCTACACCTTC. Its translation: CASSFAGTGDGYTF.

This chain uses TRBV25-1 with TRBJ1-2; 10 nucleotides line up with TRBD1. CDR3 length: 17 amino acids. The germline CDR1 and CDR2 sequences are MGHDK and SYGVNS. J gave up 5 bases and V 1 base, and 10 bases lay outside the gene matches. This CDR3 reads CASSELGRTGGTYGYTF. CDR3 nucleotides: TGTGCCAGCAGTGAATTGGGGAGGACAGGGGGAACTTATGGCTACACCTTC.

The CDR3 loop is CASSPRPRDGAYEQYF. CDR3 DNA sequence: TGTGCCAGCAGCCCCAGGCCCCGGGACGGGGCCTACGAGCAGTACTTC. V and J are TRBV4-2 and TRBJ2-7; D might be TRBD1 or TRBD2, each matching 5 bases. The CDR3 contains 16 residues. Between the trimmed V and J ends, which lost 4 bases and 2 bases, there was a span of 18 bases. Germline lookup yields CDR1 LGHNA and CDR2 YNFKEQ.

This chain joins TRBV28 and TRBJ1-4; a weak D match, TRBD1 (5 bases). Trimming cost V 3 bases and J 0 bases, with 8 bases left between them. Germline V gives CDR1 MDHEN, CDR2 SYDVKM. The CDR3 length is 15 residues. The CDR3 loop is CASSFSGATNEKLFF. CDR3 bases: TGTGCCAGCAGTTTCTCGGGGGCAACTAATGAAAAACTGTTTTTT.

This rearrangement joins TRBV19 to TRBJ1-5; 8 positions match TRBD1. Germline CDR1 is LNHDA and CDR2 is SQIVND (reference sequence). The junction had 14 bases not matched to a gene; V was cut back by 5 bases and J by 5 bases. There are 17 residues in the CDR3. CDR3 sequence: CASSRGTGRNNYQPQHF. CDR3 bases: TGTGCCAGTAGTCGAGGGACAGGAAGAAACAACTATCAGCCCCAGCATTTT.

V and J are TRBV2 and TRBJ2-7, with 9 nucleotides matching TRBD1. This CDR3 spans 15 amino acids. In germline, CDR1 is SNHLY, CDR2 FYNNEI. J was trimmed by 2 bases and V by 4 bases; bases with no gene match: 6. CDR3 region: CASSAGTGFAYEQYF. CDR3 DNA: TGTGCCAGCAGTGCCGGGACAGGGTTTGCCTACGAGCAGTACTTC.

V and J are TRBV28 and TRBJ1-2; D is undetermined. Trimming took 5 bases from V and 8 from J, leaving 15 bases between them. This CDR3 contains 13 residues. Looked up from germline, CDR1 is MDHEN and CDR2 is SYDVKM. The CDR3 region is CASSPPAREGYTF. The CDR3 nucleotides read TGTGCCAGCAGTCCGCCGGCTCGGGAGGGCTACACCTTC.

The J gene is TRBJ2-2, the V gene TRBV9; 7 nucleotides align to TRBD2. The CDR3 consists of 16 residues. V lost 4 bases and J lost 0; bases outside the gene matches: 6. Germline V gives CDR1 SGDLS, CDR2 YYNGEE. The CDR3 DNA reads as TGTGCCAGCAGCCCTCATAGCGGGTCGAACACCGGGGAGCTGTTTTTT. Residues: CASSPHSGSNTGELFF.